Included here is one T cell receptor beta chain sequence, with context. This clone was detected a few times. This receptor's antigen is unknown. Base qualities are missing; no much larger clone stands one base away. TCRbeta CDR3 regions were amplified from genomic DNA by means of the immunoSEQ Assay, a bias-controlled multiplex PCR. On the authors' methods: The number of nucleated cells in each sample was estimated from the amplification of reference gene primers within the assay. To quantify the absolute abundance of each unique TCRbeta CDR3 rearrangement, sequence reads were collapsed and filtered. Productive Simpson clonality was computed per sample as the square root of Simpson's diversity index over productive rearrangements. TCRdb took this table from immuneACCESS and kept in-frame rearrangements with V and J called. Such tables lack part of the clones; where checked against another copy, unresolved V genes explain under half of the gap, and the rest is unexplained. That table gives V, J and clone size, and the DNA gave D and trimming. This sample is represented by 97,000 or so clones; 80% to 85% of them were singletons. In total, the top ten clones hold roughly 4.1% of the sample.

Collaborating institutions collected whole blood in K2EDTA tubes following their own protocols. Collaborator samples were shipped for TCRbeta analysis as frozen whole blood, isolated PBMCs, or DNA extracted from either sample type. These data are taken from a study of blood T cell repertoires in COVID-19 (dated by TCRdb to the early 2020s). With regard to the full study: Collaborator samples came from the United States, Italy and Spain and covered acute and convalescent phases of COVID-19. Samples came from the ongoing ImmuneRACE study (first 160 participants) plus 1,254 subjects from 6 global collaborators. The material from the prospective study consisted of cDNA or gDNA derived from T cells, B-cell-depleted T cells, or PBMCs. The repertoires were made available in a free public database intended to serve as a resource for research on the immune response to SARS-CoV-2. HLA class I and class II types, where available, came from metadata supplied by the sample provider rather than from assay-based typing. Subjects who had been exposed to COVID-19, were actively infected with it, or had recovered from it provided the deeply sampled blood TCRbeta repertoires that made up the dataset. A de-identified subject ID, COVID-19 status, age in years and sex were almost always included in the sample metadata. Summary of the overall study and its limitations: How much clinical and demographic metadata was included differed by source and by participant, and the metadata was provided uncurated.

Reading the germline V gene (reference sequence) gives CDR1 DFQATT and CDR2 SNEGSKA. V loses 3 bases, J loses 6 bases, and the germline ends lie 8 bases apart. The CDR3 runs 11 residues from the cysteine to the phenylalanine. Just the 33-base CDR3 DNA is kept, in frame starting at base 1. The chain is assembled from TRBV20-1 and TRBJ1-1; the D gene is perhaps TRBD1, from 5 matching bases. Input material: peripheral blood. This sequence originates from a man aged 60-69 years with acute or convalescent COVID-19. The CDR3 protein is CSASSRAEAFF. In nucleotide form, the sequence is TGCAGTGCTAGTTCCAGGGCTGAAGCTTTCTTT.